A single sample is the source of the 14 T cell receptor beta chains below, sequenced in a study of identifying expanded T cells in peripheral blood (dated by TCRdb to 2018 to 2020). The library was built by means of the immunoSEQ multiplex PCR assay. TCRdb's version of the immuneACCESS table is confined to in-frame rearrangements and falls short of the full clone set. An unresolved V gene accounts for under half of the shortfall where checked; the remainder is of unknown origin. The sample table lists 90,000 to 120,000 clones, 85% to 90% of them with a count of one. The leading ten clones occupy roughly 17% of the sample. Source material: blood. The receptors originated from a person aged 18 to 75 in good health.

The rearrangement links TRBV28 to TRBJ1-5; maybe TRBD1 (6 bases). The CDR3 has 14 residues. Looked up from germline, CDR1 is MDHEN and CDR2 is SYDVKM. Between the trimmed V and J ends, which lost 8 bases and 11 bases, there was a span of 22 bases. CDR3 nucleotide sequence: TGTGCCAGCTACACAGGGACACTTGGCCAGGCCCAGCATTTT. This translates into CASYTGTLGQAQHF. The whole variable domain, remainder taken from reference TRBV28 and TRBJ1-5, is DVKVTQSSRYLVKRTGEKVFLECVQDMDHENMFWYRQDPGLGLRLIYFSYDVKMKEKGDIPEGYSVSREKKERFSLILESASTNQTSMYLCASYTGTLGQAQHFGDGTRLSIL.

The rearrangement joins TRBV6-1 to TRBJ2-3; D could derive from TRBD1 or TRBD2 (6 bases each). Germline loops: CDR1 MNHNS, CDR2 SASEGT. V was clipped by 3 bases and J by 4 bases, with 17 bases between them. The CDR3 is 16 amino acids. CDR3 DNA: TGTGCCAGCAGTGATGGGCCAGTAAGGGGGGCAGATACGCAGTATTTT. It encodes CASSDGPVRGADTQYF.

This clone was found once. The V gene is TRBV7-2, the J gene TRBJ2-1; 12 bases are shared with TRBD2. From germline, CDR1 is SGHTA and CDR2 FQGNSA. The V segment lost 1 base and the J segment 9 bases; nucleotides outside the gene matches: 10. This CDR3 comprises 17 residues. The CDR3 DNA sequence: TGTGCCAGCAGCTTAGGGCCCCCGGCTAGCGGGGGGGGTGAGCAGTTCTTC. It is translated as CASSLGPPASGGGEQFF.

The chain links TRBV7-2 to TRBJ2-7, with 8 nucleotides matching TRBD2. In germline, CDR1 is SGHTA, CDR2 FQGNSA. V lost 2 bases, J lost 4 bases, and 13 bases stayed unmatched. The length of the CDR3 is 17 residues. For the CDR3, the DNA is TGTGCCAGCAGCTTACCTGCTGGGCGGGGGGTTCTTTACGAGCAGTACTTC. It codes for CASSLPAGRGVLYEQYF. Full variable domain (remainder filled in from reference TRBV7-2 and TRBJ2-7): GAGVSQSPSNKVTEKGKDVELRCDPISGHTALYWYRQSLGQGLEFLIYFQGNSAPDKSGLPSDRFSAERTGGSVSTLTIQRTQQEDSAVYLCASSLPAGRGVLYEQYFGPGTRLTVT.

The rearrangement uses TRBV15 and TRBJ1-2; possible D gene TRBD1, 5 bases. Trimming removed 2 bases at V and 8 bases at J, with 24 bases between. CDR1 and CDR2 (germline): LNHNV, YYDKDF (reference sequence). CDR3 length equals 17 residues. CDR3: CATSRLRDRRSVRGYTF. The DNA for the CDR3 is TGTGCCACCAGCAGATTAAGGGACCGGCGGTCGGTGCGGGGCTACACCTTC.

V is TRBV6-6 and J is TRBJ2-2; 8 bases are a match to TRBD2. The CDR3 sequence is 15 residues long. With 7 bases clipped from V and 4 bases from J, the junction kept 8 bases outside the gene matches. Per the germline V gene, CDR1 is MNHNY and CDR2 is SVGAGI (reference sequence). The CDR3 DNA reads TGTGCCAGCACCGGCGGGGGGCGCTTCACCGGGGAGCTGTTTTTT. The encoded protein is CASTGGGRFTGELFF.

This rearrangement joins TRBV7-2 to TRBJ1-5; maybe TRBD1 (6 bases). In germline, CDR1 is SGHTA, CDR2 FQGNSA. The CDR3 covers 15 residues. V dropped 0 bases and J dropped 8 bases, with 14 bases sitting between them. CDR3 sequence (DNA): TGTGCCAGCAGCTTAGCATCCGGGGGCGGCGAGCCCCAGCATTTT. Encoded protein: CASSLASGGGEPQHF. Looking up the rest from reference TRBV7-2 and TRBJ1-5 gives the full variable domain: GAGVSQSPSNKVTEKGKDVELRCDPISGHTALYWYRQSLGQGLEFLIYFQGNSAPDKSGLPSDRFSAERTGGSVSTLTIQRTQQEDSAVYLCASSLASGGGEPQHFGDGTRLSIL.

This chain joins TRBV5-1 and TRBJ1-2; D gene ambiguous. The germline V gene has CDR1 SGHRS and CDR2 YFSETQ. The V end lost 9 bases, the J end lost 4 bases, and 10 bases lay between the germline ends. The CDR3 covers 11 residues. The CDR3 spells CAISDLYGYTF. DNA for the CDR3: TGCGCCATCTCGGACCTCTATGGCTACACCTTC. Looking up the rest from reference TRBV5-1 and TRBJ1-2 gives the full variable domain: KAGVTQTPRYLIKTRGQQVTLSCSPISGHRSVSWYQQTPGQGLQFLFEYFSETQRNKGNFPGRFSGRQFSNSRSEMNVSTLELGDSALYLCAISDLYGYTFGSGTRLTVV.

CDR3: CATWGQAKLGAYNEQFF. The CDR3 nucleotides read TGTGCCACTTGGGGACAGGCGAAACTGGGGGCCTACAATGAGCAGTTCTTC. The chain has TRBV15 and TRBJ2-1; 8 nucleotides match TRBD1. From germline, CDR1 is LNHNV and CDR2 YYDKDF (reference sequence). V shed 9 bases, J shed 2 bases, and the junction held 15 bases outside the gene matches. The CDR3 covers 17 residues. Variable domain in full (rest from reference TRBV15 and TRBJ2-1): DAMVIQNPRYQVTQFGKPVTLSCSQTLNHNVMYWYQQKSSQAPKLLFHYYDKDFNNEADTPDNFQSRRPNTSFCFLDIRSPGLGDTAMYLCATWGQAKLGAYNEQFFGPGTRLTVL.

V is TRBV4-1 and J is TRBJ1-5; a weak D match, TRBD1 (6 bases). V dropped 0 bases and J dropped 2 bases, with 14 bases sitting between them. There are 17 residues in the CDR3. From germline, CDR1 is MGHRA and CDR2 YSYEKL. CDR3 sequence (DNA): TGCGCCAGCAGCCAAGAGGGCAGGGGTATGGGCAATCAGCCCCAGCATTTT. It is translated as CASSQEGRGMGNQPQHF.

The V gene is TRBV19, the J gene TRBJ1-1; D not certain. The CDR3 has 13 amino acids. Trimming shortened V by 5 bases and J by 2 bases, and 9 bases separated the two germline ends. Germline V gene data show CDR1 as LNHDA and CDR2 as SQIVND (reference sequence). The CDR3 here is CASSVGLNTEAFF. The CDR3 DNA reads TGTGCCAGTAGTGTGGGTTTAAACACTGAAGCTTTCTTT.

The rearrangement links TRBV28 to TRBJ2-1; D gene uncertain. V was shortened by 3 bases and J by 9 bases, with 6 bases between the two germline ends. Germline CDR1 MDHEN, CDR2 SYDVKM. There are 11 residues in the CDR3. The DNA for the CDR3 is TGTGCCAGCAGTTTCTTTGCTGAGCAGTTCTTC. Protein sequence: CASSFFAEQFF.

This chain connects TRBV29-1 to TRBJ2-5, with TRBD2 identical over 12 bases. The CDR3 has 15 amino acids. Trimming took 4 bases from V and 7 from J; bases not matched to a gene: 10. Germline CDR1 SQVTM, CDR2 ANQGSEA. CDR3 residues: CSVVEGLAGHGTQYF. For the CDR3, the DNA is TGCAGCGTTGTGGAGGGACTAGCGGGCCACGGGACCCAGTACTTC.

This rearrangement joins TRBV7-8 to TRBJ2-7, with 10 bases fitting TRBD1. Germline lookup yields CDR1 SGHVS and CDR2 FQNEAQ. This CDR3 contains 15 residues. Losses at the gene ends were 3 bases for V and 0 bases for J; bases not matched to a gene: 2. CDR3 sequence reads: CASSLGQGTSYEQYF. Written as DNA, the CDR3 is TGTGCCAGCAGCTTGGGACAGGGGACCTCCTACGAGCAGTACTTC.